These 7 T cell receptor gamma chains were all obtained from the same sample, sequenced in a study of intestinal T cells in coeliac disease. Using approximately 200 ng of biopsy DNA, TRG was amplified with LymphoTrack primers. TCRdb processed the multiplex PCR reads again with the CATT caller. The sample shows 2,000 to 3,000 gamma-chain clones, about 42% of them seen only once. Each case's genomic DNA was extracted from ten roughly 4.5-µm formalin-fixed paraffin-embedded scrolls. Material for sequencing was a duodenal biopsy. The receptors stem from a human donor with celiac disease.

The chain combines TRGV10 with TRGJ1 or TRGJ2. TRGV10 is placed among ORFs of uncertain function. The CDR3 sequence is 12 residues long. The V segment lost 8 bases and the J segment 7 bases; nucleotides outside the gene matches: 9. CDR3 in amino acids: CAAWDSGYKKLF. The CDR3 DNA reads TGTGCTGCGTGGGATTCGGGATATAAGAAACTCTTT.

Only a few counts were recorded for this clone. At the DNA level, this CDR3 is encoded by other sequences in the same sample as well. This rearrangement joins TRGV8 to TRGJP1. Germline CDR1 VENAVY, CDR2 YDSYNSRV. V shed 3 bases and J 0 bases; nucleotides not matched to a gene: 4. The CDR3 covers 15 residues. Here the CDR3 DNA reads TGTGCCACCTGGGATGAATATACCACTGGTTGGTTCAAGATATTT. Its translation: CATWDEYTTGWFKIF.

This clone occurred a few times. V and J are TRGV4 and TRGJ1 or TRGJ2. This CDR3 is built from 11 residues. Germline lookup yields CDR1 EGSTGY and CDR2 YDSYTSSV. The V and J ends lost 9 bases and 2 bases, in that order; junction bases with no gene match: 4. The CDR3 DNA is TGTGCCACCCTGTATTATTATAAGAAACTCTTT. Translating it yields CATLYYYKKLF.

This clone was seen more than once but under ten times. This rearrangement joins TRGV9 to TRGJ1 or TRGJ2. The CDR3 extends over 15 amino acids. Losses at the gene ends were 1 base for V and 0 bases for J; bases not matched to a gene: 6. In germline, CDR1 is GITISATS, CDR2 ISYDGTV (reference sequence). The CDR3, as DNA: TGTGCCTTGTGGGAGGTCGGTCAGAATTATTATAAGAAACTCTTT. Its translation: CALWEVGQNYYKKLF.

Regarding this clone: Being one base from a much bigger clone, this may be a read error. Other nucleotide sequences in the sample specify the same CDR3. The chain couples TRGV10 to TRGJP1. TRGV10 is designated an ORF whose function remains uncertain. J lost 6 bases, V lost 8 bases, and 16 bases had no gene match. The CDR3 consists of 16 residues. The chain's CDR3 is CAAWDREVPAGWFKIF. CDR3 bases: TGTGCTGCGTGGGACCGAGAAGTGCCCGCTGGTTGGTTCAAGATATTT.

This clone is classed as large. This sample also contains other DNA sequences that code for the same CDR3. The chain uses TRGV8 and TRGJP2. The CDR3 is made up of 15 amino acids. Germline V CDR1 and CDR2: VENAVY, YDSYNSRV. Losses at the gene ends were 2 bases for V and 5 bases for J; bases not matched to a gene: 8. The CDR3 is CATWDIETSDWIKTF. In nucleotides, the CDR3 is TGTGCCACCTGGGATATCGAAACAAGTGATTGGATCAAGACGTTT.

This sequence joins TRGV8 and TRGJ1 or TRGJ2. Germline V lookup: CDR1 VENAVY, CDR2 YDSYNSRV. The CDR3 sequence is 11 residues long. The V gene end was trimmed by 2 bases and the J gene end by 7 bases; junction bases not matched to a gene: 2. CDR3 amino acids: CATWDNYKKLF. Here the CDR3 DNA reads TGTGCCACCTGGGATAACTATAAGAAACTCTTT.